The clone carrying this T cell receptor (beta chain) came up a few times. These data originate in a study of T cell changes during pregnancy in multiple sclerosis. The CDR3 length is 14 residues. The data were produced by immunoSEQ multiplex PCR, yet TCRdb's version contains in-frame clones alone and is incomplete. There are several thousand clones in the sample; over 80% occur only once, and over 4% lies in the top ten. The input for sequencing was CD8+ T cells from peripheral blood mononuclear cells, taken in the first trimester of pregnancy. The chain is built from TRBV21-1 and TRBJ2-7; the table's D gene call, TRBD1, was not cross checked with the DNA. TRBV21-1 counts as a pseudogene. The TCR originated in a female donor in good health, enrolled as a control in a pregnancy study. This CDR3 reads CAGFSGTGSYEQYF. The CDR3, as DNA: TGTGCCGGCTTCTCCGGGACAGGGTCCTACGAGCAGTACTTC.